Only a few counts were recorded for the clone carrying this T cell receptor delta chain. Its antigen is as yet unknown. The sorted cells were CD3+ Vdelta1+ Vdelta2- thymocytes from alphabeta-depleted thymus. Sequences come from RNA converted to cDNA by reverse transcription. CDR3 amplicons came from multiplex PCR with pooled V-gene forward and constant-region reverse primers. TCRdb fed the multiplex PCR reads to CATT. The table has approximately 58,000 delta-chain clones, roughly 15% seen once; the top ten hold 0.39%. The sample comes from a study of Vδ1+ human thymocytes. Overall study findings and caveats: Bulk data may be misread because of unexpected Vdelta2 sequences. Highly polyclonal TRG and TRD repertoires with Gaussian CDR3 length distributions appeared in thymus. TRG sequences recurred across donors, whereas TRD sequences stayed essentially private. Thymic delta-chain repertoires held roughly 18% Vdelta2 sequences and few Vdelta3, despite high sort purity.

Losses at the gene ends were 6 bases for V and 0 bases for J; bases not matched to a gene: 22. Germline-derived CDR1 and CDR2 are TSWWSYY and QGS. This CDR3 has 20 residues. The receptor was isolated from a girl under three years old who had congenital heart surgery. This sequence joins TRDV1 and TRDJ1; TRDD3 matches 7 bases. The sample taken for sequencing was Vdelta1+ gamma-delta thymocytes from the thymus. Subset denoted: FACS-sorted CD3+ TCRalphabeta- TCRVdelta1+ TCRVdelta2- thymocytes. The CDR3 is CALGRPRRLGARGDTDKLIF. CDR3 nucleotides: TGTGCTCTTGGCAGACCCAGGAGGCTGGGGGCCCGGGGGGACACCGATAAACTCATCTTT.